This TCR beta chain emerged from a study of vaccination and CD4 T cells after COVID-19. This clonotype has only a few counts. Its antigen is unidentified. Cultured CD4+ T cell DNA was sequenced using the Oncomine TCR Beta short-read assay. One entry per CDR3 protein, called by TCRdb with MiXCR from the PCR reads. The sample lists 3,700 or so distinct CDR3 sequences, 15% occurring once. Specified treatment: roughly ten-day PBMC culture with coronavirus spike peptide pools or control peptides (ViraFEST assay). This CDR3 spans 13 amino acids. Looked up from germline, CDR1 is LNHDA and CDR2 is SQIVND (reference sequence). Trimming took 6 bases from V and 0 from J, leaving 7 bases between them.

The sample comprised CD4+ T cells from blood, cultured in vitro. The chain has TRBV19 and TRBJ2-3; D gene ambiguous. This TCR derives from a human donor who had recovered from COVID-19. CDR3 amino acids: CASRAASTDTQYF. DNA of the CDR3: TGTGCCAGTAGGGCCGCTAGCACAGATACGCAGTATTTT.